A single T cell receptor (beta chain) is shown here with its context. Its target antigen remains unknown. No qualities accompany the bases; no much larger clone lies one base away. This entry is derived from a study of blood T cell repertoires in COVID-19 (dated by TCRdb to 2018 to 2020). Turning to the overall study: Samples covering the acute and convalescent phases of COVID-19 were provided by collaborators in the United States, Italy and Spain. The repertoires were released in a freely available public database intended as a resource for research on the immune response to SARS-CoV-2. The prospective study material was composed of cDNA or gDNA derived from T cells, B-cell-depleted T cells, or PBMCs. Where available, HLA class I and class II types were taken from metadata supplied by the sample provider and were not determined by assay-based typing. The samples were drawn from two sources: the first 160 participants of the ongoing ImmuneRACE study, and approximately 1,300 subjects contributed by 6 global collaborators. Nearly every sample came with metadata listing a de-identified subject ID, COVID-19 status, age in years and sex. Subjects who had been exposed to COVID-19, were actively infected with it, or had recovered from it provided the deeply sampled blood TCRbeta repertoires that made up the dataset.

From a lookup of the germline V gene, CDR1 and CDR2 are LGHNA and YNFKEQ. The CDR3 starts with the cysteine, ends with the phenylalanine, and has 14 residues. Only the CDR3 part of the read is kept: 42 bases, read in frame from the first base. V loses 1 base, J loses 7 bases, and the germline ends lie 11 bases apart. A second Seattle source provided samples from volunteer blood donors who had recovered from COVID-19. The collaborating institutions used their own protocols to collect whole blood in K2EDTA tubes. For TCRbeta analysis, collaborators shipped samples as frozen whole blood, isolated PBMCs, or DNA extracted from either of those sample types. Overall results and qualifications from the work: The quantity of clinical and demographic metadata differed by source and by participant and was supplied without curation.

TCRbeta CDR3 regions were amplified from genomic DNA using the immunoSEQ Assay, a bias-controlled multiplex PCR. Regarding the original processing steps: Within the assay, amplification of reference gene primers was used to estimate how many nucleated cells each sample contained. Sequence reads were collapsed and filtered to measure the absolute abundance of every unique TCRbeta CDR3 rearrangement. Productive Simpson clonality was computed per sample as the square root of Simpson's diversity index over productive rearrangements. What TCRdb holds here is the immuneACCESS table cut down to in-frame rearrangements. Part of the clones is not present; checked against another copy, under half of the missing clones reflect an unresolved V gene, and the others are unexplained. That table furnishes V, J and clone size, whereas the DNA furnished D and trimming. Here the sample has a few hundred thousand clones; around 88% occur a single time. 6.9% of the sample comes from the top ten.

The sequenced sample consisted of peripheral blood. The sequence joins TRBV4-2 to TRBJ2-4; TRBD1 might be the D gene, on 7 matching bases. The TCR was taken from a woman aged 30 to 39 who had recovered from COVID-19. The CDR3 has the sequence CASSQAGGTNIQYF. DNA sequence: TGTGCCAGCAGCCAAGCAGGGGGGACCAACATTCAGTACTTC.